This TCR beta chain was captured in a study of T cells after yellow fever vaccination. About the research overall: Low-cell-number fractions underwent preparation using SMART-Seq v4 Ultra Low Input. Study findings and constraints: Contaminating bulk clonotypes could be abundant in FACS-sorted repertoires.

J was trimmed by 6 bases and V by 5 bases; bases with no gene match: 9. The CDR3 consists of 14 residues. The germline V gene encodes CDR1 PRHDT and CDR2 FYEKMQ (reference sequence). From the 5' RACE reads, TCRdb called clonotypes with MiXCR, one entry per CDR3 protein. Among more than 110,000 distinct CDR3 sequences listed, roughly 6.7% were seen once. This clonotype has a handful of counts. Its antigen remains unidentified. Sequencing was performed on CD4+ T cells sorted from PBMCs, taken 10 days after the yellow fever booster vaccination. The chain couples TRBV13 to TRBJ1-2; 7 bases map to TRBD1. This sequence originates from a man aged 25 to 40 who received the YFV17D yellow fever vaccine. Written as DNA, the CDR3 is TGTGCCAGCAGCCTCCGACAGGGTATTAATGGCTACACCTTC. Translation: CASSLRQGINGYTF.